This is a list of T cell receptor beta chains from one sample in a study of OX40 agonist ivuxolimab in advanced cancers. Assay: immunoSEQ multiplex PCR; the TCRdb copy retains only in-frame clones and omits some. The sample includes more than 90,000 clones, approximately 80% of them seen just once. This specimen consisted of CD4+ or CD8+ T cells sorted from blood, obtained in a trial of the OX40 agonist ivuxolimab. The receptors originated from an adult with an advanced solid tumor such as melanoma, head and neck, liver or kidney cancer. The CDR3 runs from the conserved cysteine through the conserved F or W. D genes are given only for firm matches. Clone sizes are given selectively: once, few, many, or a class where the clone is expanded.

13 NA NA TRBJ2-6 TRBV30 CAWSASGANVLTF TGTGCCTGGAGCGCCTCGGGGGCCAACGTCCTGACTTTC
16 NA NA TRBJ1-1 TRBV15 CATSRDRVHMSTEAFF TGTGCCACCAGCAGAGATAGGGTACATATGAGCACTGAAGCTTTCTTT
17 NA TRBD2 TRBJ2-6 TRBV7-9 CASSPRGVRSGANVLTF TGTGCCAGCAGCCCCCGGGGGGTCCGCTCTGGGGCCAACGTCCTGACTTTC
14 NA NA TRBJ2-2 TRBV4-3 CASSQGGDAGELFF TGCGCCAGCAGCCAAGGAGGGGACGCCGGGGAGCTGTTTTTT
15 NA TRBD1 TRBJ2-3 TRBV10-3 CAIRRDRGSTDTQYF TGTGCCATCAGGCGGGACAGGGGGAGCACAGATACGCAGTATTTT
13 NA NA TRBJ2-7 TRBV7-2 CASSAQNGSRQYF TGTGCCAGCAGCGCCCAGAACGGCTCGAGGCAGTACTTC
16 NA NA TRBJ1-1 TRBV5-6 CASSSSWLEMNTEAFF TGTGCCAGCAGCTCGTCATGGTTAGAAATGAACACTGAAGCTTTCTTT
15 NA NA TRBJ2-3 TRBV6-5 CASSPLGESGDTQYF TGTGCCAGCAGTCCCCTGGGGGAGTCGGGAGATACGCAGTATTTT
16 NA NA TRBJ1-1 TRBV7-9 CASSQQRALMNTEAFF TGTGCCAGCAGCCAGCAACGGGCCCTGATGAACACTGAAGCTTTCTTT
15 NA TRBD2 TRBJ2-5 TRBV4-2 CASSQATSGVETQYF TGTGCCAGCAGCCAAGCGACTAGCGGGGTAGAGACCCAGTACTTC
17 NA NA TRBJ2-5 TRBV15 CATSRDLISALQETQYF TGTGCCACCAGCAGAGATCTGATTTCAGCCCTTCAAGAGACCCAGTACTTC
15 NA TRBD2 TRBJ2-7 TRBV11-2 CASSHGLVRPYEQYF TGTGCCAGCAGCCACGGACTAGTTCGTCCCTACGAGCAGTACTTC
15 NA TRBD1 TRBJ1-1 TRBV5-1 CASSLLDRVGTEAFF TGCGCCAGCAGCTTGCTAGACAGGGTTGGCACTGAAGCTTTCTTT
14 NA NA TRBJ1-2 TRBV6-1 CASSENVRVYGYTF TGTGCCAGCAGTGAAAACGTACGGGTCTATGGCTACACCTTC
13 NA TRBD2 TRBJ2-7 TRBV27 CASSSGGRYEQYF TGTGCCAGCAGTTCCGGGGGGAGGTACGAGCAGTACTTC
15 few TRBD2 TRBJ2-7 TRBV29-1 CSVERLAGVGGEQYF TGCAGCGTTGAACGACTAGCGGGGGTGGGTGGCGAGCAGTACTTC
15 NA NA TRBJ2-3 TRBV2 CASSVQGLIGDTQYF TGTGCCAGCAGTGTGCAGGGGTTGATTGGAGATACGCAGTATTTT
13 NA NA TRBJ1-5 TRBV6-5 CASSYGRAQPQHF TGTGCCAGCAGTTACGGCAGGGCCCAGCCCCAGCATTTT
12 few NA TRBJ1-2 TRBV18 CASSLDPYGYTF TGTGCCAGCTCACTTGACCCCTATGGCTACACCTTC
14 NA NA TRBJ1-1 TRBV19 CASRTPIGPAEAFF TGTGCCAGTAGGACTCCGATCGGGCCAGCCGAAGCTTTCTTT
13 NA NA TRBJ1-3 TRBV6-5 CASRAISGNTIYF TGTGCCAGCAGGGCTATCTCTGGAAACACCATATATTTT
14 NA NA TRBJ2-3 TRBV10-3 CAISVEASANTQYF TGTGCCATCAGTGTTGAAGCTAGCGCGAATACGCAGTATTTT
13 NA NA TRBJ1-5 TRBV7-2 CASSPWRRQPQHF TGTGCCAGCAGCCCTTGGAGGCGCCAGCCCCAGCATTTT
16 NA TRBD2 TRBJ2-1 TRBV11-3 CASSSPGLAGSNEQFF TGTGCCAGCAGCTCTCCCGGACTAGCGGGAAGCAATGAGCAGTTCTTC
14 NA NA TRBJ1-2 TRBV30 CAWSVRQGLYGYTF TGTGCCTGGAGTGTTCGGCAGGGCCTCTATGGCTACACCTTC
16 NA NA TRBJ2-3 TRBV7-9 CASSPPLREAIDTQYF TGTGCCAGCAGCCCCCCCCTGCGGGAAGCTATAGATACGCAGTATTTT
14 NA NA TRBJ1-6 TRBV6-1 CASSAGPYNSPLHF TGTGCCAGCAGTGCCGGACCCTATAATTCACCCCTCCACTTT
16 NA TRBD2 TRBJ2-3 TRBV15 CATGPQGTRLTDTQYF TGTGCCACCGGCCCTCAGGGGACTAGATTGACAGATACGCAGTATTTT
16 NA NA TRBJ2-7 TRBV25-1 CASSESGTSESYEQYF TGTGCCAGCAGTGAATCCGGGACGTCGGAGAGCTACGAGCAGTACTTC
14 NA TRBD1 TRBJ1-1 TRBV27 CASSLTTGATEAFF TGTGCCAGCAGTTTGACGACAGGGGCCACTGAAGCTTTCTTT
15 NA TRBD1 TRBJ2-7 TRBV12-5 CASGAWDRGLDEQYF TGTGCTAGTGGGGCCTGGGACAGGGGGCTCGACGAGCAGTACTTC
17 NA NA TRBJ1-1 TRBV21-1 CASSKRGEGARNTEAFF TGTGCCAGCAGCAAAAGGGGAGAGGGGGCGAGGAACACTGAAGCTTTCTTT
17 few TRBD2 TRBJ2-7 TRBV5-1 CASSPQPASGGNYEQYF TGCGCCAGCAGCCCCCAGCCGGCTAGCGGGGGGAATTACGAGCAGTACTTC
13 NA NA TRBJ1-1 TRBV6-5 CASSSTGELEAFF TGTGCCAGCAGCTCGACAGGAGAACTTGAAGCTTTCTTT
16 once NA TRBJ1-6 TRBV4-1 CASSQDPSRVNSPLHF TGCGCCAGCAGCCAAGATCCGTCCAGGGTGAATTCACCCCTCCACTTT
14 NA TRBD1 TRBJ1-1 TRBV5-5 CASNHDRGRTEAFF TGTGCCAGCAACCACGACAGGGGGCGGACTGAAGCTTTCTTT
16 NA TRBD1 TRBJ2-7 TRBV7-2 CASRQQGGVPHLNMYF TGTGCCAGCAGACAACAGGGGGGAGTCCCTCACCTCAACATGTACTTC
14 NA TRBD2 TRBJ2-1 TRBV7-9 CASSKRELNNEQFF TGTGCCAGCAGCAAGCGGGAGCTCAACAATGAGCAGTTCTTC
18 NA TRBD1 TRBJ2-2 TRBV13 CASSLGGQGLGYTGELFF TGTGCCAGCAGCTTAGGTGGACAGGGGCTAGGATACACCGGGGAGCTGTTTTTT
16 NA NA TRBJ2-1 TRBV7-2 CASSLVGAHLYNEQFF TGTGCCAGCAGCTTAGTAGGGGCCCACCTCTACAATGAGCAGTTCTTC
14 NA NA TRBJ2-6 TRBV2 CANRAGPYSAVLTF TGTGCCAACAGAGCCGGACCGTACTCCGCCGTCCTGACTTTC
14 NA NA TRBJ2-1 TRBV19 CASSIDSIYNEQFF TGTGCCAGTAGTATAGACAGTATCTACAATGAGCAGTTCTTC